The clone carrying this TCR beta chain was recorded a few times. Its antigen is unknown. This record belongs to a study of T-cell memory formation after mild COVID-19. The study's findings and limits: The CD4+ clones that contracted clustered mainly within CM and EM, and the CD8+ clones concentrated in EMRA.

The CDR3 extends over 16 amino acids. Deletions cut 5 bases from V and 3 bases from J, with 20 bases between. Germline V CDR1 and CDR2: SGHAT, FQNNGV. TCRdb ran MiXCR on the 5' RACE reads and lists one entry per CDR3 protein. Among 150,000 to 200,000 distinct CDR3 sequences listed, more than 12% were seen once. The chain employs TRBV11-2 and TRBJ2-7, with D maybe TRBD1 (5 bases). The receptor was isolated from an adult woman who had mild COVID-19 (a few samples of this study predate the infection). Cell type and time point are not known. The source material was PBMCs or a T cell subset sorted from them (not recorded which). CDR3 residues: CASSPTPDTLGYEQYF. Here the CDR3 DNA reads TGTGCCAGCAGCCCGACCCCGGACACCTTAGGCTACGAGCAGTACTTC.